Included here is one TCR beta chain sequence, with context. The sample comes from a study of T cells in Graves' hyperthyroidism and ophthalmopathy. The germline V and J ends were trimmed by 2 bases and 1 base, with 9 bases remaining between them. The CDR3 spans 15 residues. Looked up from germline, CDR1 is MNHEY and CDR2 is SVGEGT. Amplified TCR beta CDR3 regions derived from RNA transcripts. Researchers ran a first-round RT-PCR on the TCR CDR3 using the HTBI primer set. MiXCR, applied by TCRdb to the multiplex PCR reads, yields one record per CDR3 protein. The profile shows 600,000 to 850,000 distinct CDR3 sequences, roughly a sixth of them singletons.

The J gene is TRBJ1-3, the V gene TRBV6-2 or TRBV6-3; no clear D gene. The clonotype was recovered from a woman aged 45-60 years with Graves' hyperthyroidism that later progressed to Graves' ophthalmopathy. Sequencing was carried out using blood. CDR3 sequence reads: CASSYRKLSGNTIYF. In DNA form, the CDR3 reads TGTGCCAGCAGTTACCGAAAGCTATCTGGAAACACCATATATTTT.